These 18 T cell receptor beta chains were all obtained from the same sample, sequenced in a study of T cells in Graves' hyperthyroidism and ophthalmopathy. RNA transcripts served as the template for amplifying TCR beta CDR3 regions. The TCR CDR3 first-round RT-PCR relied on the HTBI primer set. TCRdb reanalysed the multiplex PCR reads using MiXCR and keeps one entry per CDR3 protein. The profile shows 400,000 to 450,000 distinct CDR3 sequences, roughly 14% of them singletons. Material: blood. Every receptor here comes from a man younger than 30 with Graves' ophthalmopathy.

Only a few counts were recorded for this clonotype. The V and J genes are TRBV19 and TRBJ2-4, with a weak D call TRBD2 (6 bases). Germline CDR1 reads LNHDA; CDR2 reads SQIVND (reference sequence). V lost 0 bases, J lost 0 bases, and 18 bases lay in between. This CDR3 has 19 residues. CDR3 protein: CASSIDHGGSGLAKNIQYF. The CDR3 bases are TGTGCCAGTAGTATAGATCATGGGGGTAGCGGACTAGCCAAAAACATTCAGTACTTC.

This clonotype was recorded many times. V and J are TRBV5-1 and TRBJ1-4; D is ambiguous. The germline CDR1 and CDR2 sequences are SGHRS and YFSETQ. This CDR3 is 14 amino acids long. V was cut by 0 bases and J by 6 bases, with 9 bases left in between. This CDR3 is CASSLEGLDEKLFF. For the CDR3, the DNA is TGCGCCAGCAGCTTGGAAGGGTTAGATGAAAAACTGTTTTTT.

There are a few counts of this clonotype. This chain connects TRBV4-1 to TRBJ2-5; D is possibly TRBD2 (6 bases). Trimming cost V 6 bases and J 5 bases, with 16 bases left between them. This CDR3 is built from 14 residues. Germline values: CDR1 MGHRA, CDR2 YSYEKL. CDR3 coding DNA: TGCGCCAGCAGAGGGACTTCGGAATGGGAGACCCAGTACTTC. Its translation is CASRGTSEWETQYF.

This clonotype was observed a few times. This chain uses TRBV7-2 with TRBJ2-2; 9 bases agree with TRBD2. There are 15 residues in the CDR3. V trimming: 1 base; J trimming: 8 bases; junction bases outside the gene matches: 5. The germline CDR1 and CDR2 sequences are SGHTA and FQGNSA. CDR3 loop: CASSLVKLAGGELFF. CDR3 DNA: TGTGCCAGCAGCTTAGTGAAGCTAGCGGGAGGGGAGCTGTTTTTT. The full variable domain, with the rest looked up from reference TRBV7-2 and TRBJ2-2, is GAGVSQSPSNKVTEKGKDVELRCDPISGHTALYWYRQSLGQGLEFLIYFQGNSAPDKSGLPSDRFSAERTGGSVSTLTIQRTQQEDSAVYLCASSLVKLAGGELFFGEGSRLTVL.

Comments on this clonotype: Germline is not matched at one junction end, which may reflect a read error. CDR3 nucleotides: TGTGCCAGCGGCTTAGCAAAGAGCTGGCCCCAGGGAGATACGCAGTATTTT. Amino acid sequence: CASGLAKSWPQGDTQYF. The V and J genes are TRBV7-9 and TRBJ2-3; D possibly corresponds to TRBD1 (5 bases). Germline CDR1 and CDR2: SEHNR and FQNEAQ (reference sequence). There are 17 residues in the CDR3.

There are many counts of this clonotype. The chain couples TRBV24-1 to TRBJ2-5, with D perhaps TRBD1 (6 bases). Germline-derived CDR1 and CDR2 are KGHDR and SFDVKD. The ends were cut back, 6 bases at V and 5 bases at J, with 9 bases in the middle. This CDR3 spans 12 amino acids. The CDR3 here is CATSQGWETQYF. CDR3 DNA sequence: TGTGCCACCAGTCAGGGGTGGGAGACCCAGTACTTC.

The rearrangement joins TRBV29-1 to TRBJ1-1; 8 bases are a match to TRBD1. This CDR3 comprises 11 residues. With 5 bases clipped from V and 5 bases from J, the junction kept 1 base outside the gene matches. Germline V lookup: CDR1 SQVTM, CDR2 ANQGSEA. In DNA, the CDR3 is TGCAGCGTTCGGACAGGGACTGAAGCTTTCTTT. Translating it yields CSVRTGTEAFF.

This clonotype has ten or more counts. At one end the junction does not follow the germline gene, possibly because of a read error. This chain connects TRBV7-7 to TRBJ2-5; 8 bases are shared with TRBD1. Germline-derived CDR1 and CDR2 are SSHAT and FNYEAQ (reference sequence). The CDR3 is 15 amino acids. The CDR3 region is CASSLEDRELETQYF. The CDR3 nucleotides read TGTGCTAGCAGCTTAGAGGACAGGGAACTAGAGACCCAGTACTTC.

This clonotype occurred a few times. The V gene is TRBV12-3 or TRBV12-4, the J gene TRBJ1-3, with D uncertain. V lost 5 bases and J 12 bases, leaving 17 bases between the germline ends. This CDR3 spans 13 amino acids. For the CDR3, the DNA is TGTGCCAGCAGTCCCCCGCACGGTCTGGTCATATATTTT. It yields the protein CASSPPHGLVIYF.

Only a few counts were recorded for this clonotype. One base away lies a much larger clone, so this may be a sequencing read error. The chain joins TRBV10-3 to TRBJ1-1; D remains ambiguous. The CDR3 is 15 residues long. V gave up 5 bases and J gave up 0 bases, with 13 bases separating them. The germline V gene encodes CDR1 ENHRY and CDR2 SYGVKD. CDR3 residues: CAISFGNPMNTEAFF. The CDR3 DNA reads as TGTGCCATCAGTTTCGGGAACCCAATGAACACTGAAGCTTTCTTT.

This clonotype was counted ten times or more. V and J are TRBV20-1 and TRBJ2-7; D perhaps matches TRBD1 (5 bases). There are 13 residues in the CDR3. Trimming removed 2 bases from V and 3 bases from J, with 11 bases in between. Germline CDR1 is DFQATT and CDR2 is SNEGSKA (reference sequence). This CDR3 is CSARNRNLYEQYF. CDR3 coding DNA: TGCAGTGCTAGAAACAGGAACCTCTACGAGCAGTACTTC.

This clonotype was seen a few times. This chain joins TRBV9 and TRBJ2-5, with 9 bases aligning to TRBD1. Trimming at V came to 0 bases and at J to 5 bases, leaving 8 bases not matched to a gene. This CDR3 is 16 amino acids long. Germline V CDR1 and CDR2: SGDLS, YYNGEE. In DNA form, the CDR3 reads TGTGCCAGCAGCGTAGCTACAGGGGGCGTCTGGGAGACCCAGTACTTC. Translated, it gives CASSVATGGVWETQYF.

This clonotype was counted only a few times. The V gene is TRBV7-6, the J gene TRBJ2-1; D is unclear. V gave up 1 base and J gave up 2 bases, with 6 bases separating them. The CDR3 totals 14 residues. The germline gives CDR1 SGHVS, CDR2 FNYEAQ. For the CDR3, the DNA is TGTGCCAGCAGCTTAGTGTATCCCTACAATGAGCAGTTCTTC. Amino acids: CASSLVYPYNEQFF.

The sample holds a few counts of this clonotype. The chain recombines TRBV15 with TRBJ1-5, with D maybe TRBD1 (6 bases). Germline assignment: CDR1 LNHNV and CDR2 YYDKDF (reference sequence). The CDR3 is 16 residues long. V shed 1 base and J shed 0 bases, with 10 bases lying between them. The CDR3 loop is CATSRGRTDSNQPQHF. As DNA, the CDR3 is TGTGCCACCAGCAGAGGGAGGACAGATAGCAATCAGCCCCAGCATTTT.

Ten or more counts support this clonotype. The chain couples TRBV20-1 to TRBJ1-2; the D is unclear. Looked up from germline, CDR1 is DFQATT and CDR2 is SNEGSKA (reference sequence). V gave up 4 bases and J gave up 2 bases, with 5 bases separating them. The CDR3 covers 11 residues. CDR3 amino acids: CSAIRNYGYTF. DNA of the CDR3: TGCAGTGCTATTAGAAACTATGGCTACACCTTC.

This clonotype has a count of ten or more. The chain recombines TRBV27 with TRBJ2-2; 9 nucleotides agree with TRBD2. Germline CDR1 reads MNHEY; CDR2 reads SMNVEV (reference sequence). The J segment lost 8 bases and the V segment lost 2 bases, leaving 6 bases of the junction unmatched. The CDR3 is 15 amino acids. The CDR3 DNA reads TGTGCCAGCAGTTTACTCGGGACTAGCCTGGGGGAGCTGTTTTTT. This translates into CASSLLGTSLGELFF.

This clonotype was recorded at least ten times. CDR3 DNA sequence: TGTGCCAGCAGGGACAGGGCTGTCAGCACAGATACGCAGTATTTT. It specifies CASRDRAVSTDTQYF. The chain uses TRBV6-2 or TRBV6-3 and TRBJ2-3; 8 positions match TRBD1. Germline V gene lookup returns CDR1 MNHEY and CDR2 SVGEGT. With V trimmed by 6 bases and J by 0 bases, 5 bases remained unmatched. The CDR3 is 15 amino acids.

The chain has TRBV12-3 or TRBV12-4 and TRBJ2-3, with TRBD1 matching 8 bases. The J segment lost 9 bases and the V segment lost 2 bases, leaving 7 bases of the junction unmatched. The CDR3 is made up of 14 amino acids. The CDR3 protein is CASSLFTGGETQYF. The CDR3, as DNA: TGTGCCAGCAGTTTATTCACAGGGGGAGAGACGCAGTATTTT.